The entry below describes one TCR beta chain. Antigen specificity is unknown. One end of the junction varies from germline; a read error may be responsible. The data were taken from a study of molecular identifiers for immune sequencing clone quantification. Study as a whole: In replicates, the authors split RNA from about 20,000 or 100,000 naive CD8 cells five ways and sequenced four. Points from the study as a whole: Among effectors, clones above 20 RNA copies held over 99% of molecules; among naive cells, under 1%. The sizes of highly expanded clones could be underestimated when identical TCR molecules share a barcode. A single cell's spiked Jurkat TCR RNA was reportedly detectable among more than 950,000 naive cells.

CDR3 length equals 13 residues. MiXCR, applied by TCRdb to the PCR reads, yields one record per CDR3 protein. The data contain roughly 65,000 distinct CDR3 sequences, around a sixth of them seen just once; the ten biggest clones take up 1.4% to 1.5%. V is TRBV12-3 or TRBV12-4 and J is TRBJ2-1, with D unclear. Sequencing was carried out using naive CD8+ T cells from blood, with Jurkat cell RNA spiked in. Documented subset: FACS-sorted CD8+CD4-CCR7+CD45RA+ naive T cells. This clonotype originated in a human donor in good health. Some libraries in this study had Jurkat cell RNA spiked in. Written as DNA, the CDR3 is TGTGCCAGCAGTGAAGAATCCTACAATGAGCAGCTCTTC. It encodes CASSEESYNEQLF.